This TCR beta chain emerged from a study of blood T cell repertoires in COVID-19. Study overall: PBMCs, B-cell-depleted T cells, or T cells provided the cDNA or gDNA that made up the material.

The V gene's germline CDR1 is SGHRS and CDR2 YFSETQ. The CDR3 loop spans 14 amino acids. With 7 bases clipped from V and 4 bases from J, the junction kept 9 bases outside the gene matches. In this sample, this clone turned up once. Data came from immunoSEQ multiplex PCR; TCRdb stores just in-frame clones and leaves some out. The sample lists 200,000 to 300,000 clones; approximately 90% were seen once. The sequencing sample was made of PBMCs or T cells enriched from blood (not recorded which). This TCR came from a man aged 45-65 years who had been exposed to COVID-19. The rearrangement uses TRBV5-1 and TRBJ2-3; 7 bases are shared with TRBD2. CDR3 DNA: TGCGCCAGCCGTAGCGGGTCGCCAGCAGATACGCAGTATTTT. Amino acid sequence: CASRSGSPADTQYF.